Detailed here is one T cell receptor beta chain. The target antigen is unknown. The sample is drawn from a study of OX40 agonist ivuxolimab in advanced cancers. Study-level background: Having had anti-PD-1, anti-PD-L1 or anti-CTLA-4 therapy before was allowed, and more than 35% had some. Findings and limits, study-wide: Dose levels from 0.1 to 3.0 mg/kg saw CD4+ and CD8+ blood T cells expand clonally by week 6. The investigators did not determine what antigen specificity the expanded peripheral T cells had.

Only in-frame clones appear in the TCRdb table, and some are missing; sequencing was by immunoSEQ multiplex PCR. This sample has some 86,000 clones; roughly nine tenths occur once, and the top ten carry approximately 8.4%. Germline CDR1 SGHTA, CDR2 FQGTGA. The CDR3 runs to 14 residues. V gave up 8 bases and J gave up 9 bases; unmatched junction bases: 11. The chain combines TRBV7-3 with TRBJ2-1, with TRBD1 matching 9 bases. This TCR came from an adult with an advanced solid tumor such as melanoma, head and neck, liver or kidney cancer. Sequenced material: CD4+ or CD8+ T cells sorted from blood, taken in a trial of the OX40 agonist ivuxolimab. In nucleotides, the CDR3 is TGTGCCAGCGGCGCCGGGACAGGGAAGGGTGAGCAGTTCTTC. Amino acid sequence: CASGAGTGKGEQFF. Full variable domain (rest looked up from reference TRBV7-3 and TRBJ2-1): GAGVSQTPSNKVTEKGKYVELRCDPISGHTALYWYRQSLGQGPEFLIYFQGTGAADDSGLPNDRFFAVRPEGSVSTLKIQRTERGDSAVYLCASGAGTGKGEQFFGPGTRLTVL.